These 5 T cell receptor beta chains were all obtained from the same sample, sequenced in a study of T cell repertoires in cytomegalovirus infection. TCRdb reanalysed the reads using MiXCR and keeps one entry per CDR3 protein. In the table there are around 630,000 distinct CDR3 sequences, 24% of which are singletons. Sequenced sample: CD8+ T cells from PBMCs. The origin of the receptors is a human donor in good health (CMV status not recorded). Some clones in this sample may be carry-over from other donors' samples.

The chain combines TRBV6-2 or TRBV6-3 with TRBJ2-5; the D gene is possibly TRBD1 (5 bases). V lost 8 bases and J 1 base, leaving 8 bases between the germline ends. Germline-derived CDR1 and CDR2 are MNHEY and SVGEGT. CDR3 size: 12 residues. CDR3 protein: CASWGIQETQYF. The CDR3 region has the DNA TGTGCCAGCTGGGGCATCCAAGAGACCCAGTACTTC.

There are a few counts of this clonotype. V and J are TRBV4-2 and TRBJ2-1; 16 bases fit TRBD2. V gave up 1 base and J gave up 7 bases; unmatched junction bases: 10. Germline V gives CDR1 LGHNA, CDR2 YNFKEQ. The CDR3 spans 19 residues. CDR3 sequence: CASSQVGGGLAGGPNEQFF. DNA of the CDR3: TGTGCCAGCAGCCAAGTGGGGGGGGGACTAGCGGGGGGGCCGAATGAGCAGTTCTTC.

This clonotype was detected ten times or more. This rearrangement joins TRBV27 to TRBJ2-3; perhaps TRBD1 as D (6 bases). In germline, CDR1 is MNHEY, CDR2 SMNVEV (reference sequence). V shed 5 bases and J shed 1 base, with 13 bases lying between them. This CDR3 is built from 15 residues. CDR3 nucleotide sequence: TGTGCCAGCAGTCAGGGGACACCCGGCACAGATACGCAGTATTTT. Its protein is CASSQGTPGTDTQYF.

The rearrangement uses TRBV9 and TRBJ1-5; weak D call: TRBD1 (5 bases). V lost 4 bases and J 1 base, leaving 12 bases between the germline ends. The CDR3 runs to 15 residues. CDR1 is SGDLS and CDR2 is YYNGEE in the germline V gene. The CDR3: CASSQGVGSNQPQHF. The CDR3 nucleotides read TGTGCCAGCAGCCAAGGGGTAGGAAGCAATCAGCCCCAGCATTTT.

On this clonotype itself: A single base separates this from a much larger clone, so it may be a read error. This chain links TRBV7-8 with TRBJ2-7; D might be TRBD2 (5 bases). Germline CDR1 and CDR2: SGHVS and FQNEAQ. The CDR3 runs 12 residues. CDR3 in amino acids: CAGSPEGHEQYF. For the CDR3, the DNA is TGTGCCGGCAGCCCCGAGGGCCACGAGCAGTACTTC. Based on the CDR3 plus reference TRBV7-8 and TRBJ2-7, the full variable domain is GAGVSQSPRYKVAKRGQDVALRCDPISGHVSLFWYQQALGQGPEFLTYFQNEAQLDKSGLPSDRFFAERPEGSVSTLKIQRTQQEDSAVYLCAGSPEGHEQYFGPGTRLTVT.